The 25 T cell receptor beta chains presented below share a single source sample, sequenced in a study of shared clonotypes between healthy human individuals (dated by TCRdb to about 2020). Library creation used the immunoSEQ multiplex PCR assay. What TCRdb holds here is the immuneACCESS table cut down to in-frame rearrangements. Part of the clones is not present; checked against another copy, under half of the missing clones reflect an unresolved V gene, and the others are unexplained. The sample includes about 2.3 million clones, with roughly 93% observed a single time. The ten most abundant clones make up under 0.45% of the sample. The material sequenced was naive CD4+ T cells from PBMCs. What this sample's cell subset or site label stands for: CD45RA+ positively selected. All receptors come from a man aged 18 to 30 in good health. Some clones in this sample may be carry-over from other donors' samples.

This rearrangement joins TRBV30 to TRBJ2-7; 9 bases are shared with TRBD1. J gave up 1 base and V 8 bases, and 9 bases lay outside the gene matches. The CDR3 loop spans 14 amino acids. The germline V gene has CDR1 GTSNPN and CDR2 SVGIG (reference sequence). The DNA for the CDR3 is TGTGCCGGAAAACCGGGACAGGGATCCTACGAGCAGTACTTC. Its translation: CAGKPGQGSYEQYF.

The chain couples TRBV10-3 to TRBJ2-1; TRBD1 matches 7 bases. Germline V gene data show CDR1 as ENHRY and CDR2 as SYGVKD. J gave up 2 bases and V 8 bases, and 6 bases lay outside the gene matches. This CDR3 has 14 residues. The DNA of the CDR3 is TGTGCCATCGCCAGACAGGGTCCCTACAATGAGCAGTTCTTC. It codes for CAIARQGPYNEQFF.

The chain has TRBV5-4 and TRBJ2-7, with D unclear. Germline-derived CDR1 and CDR2 are SGHNT and YYREEE (reference sequence). The germline V and J ends were trimmed by 0 bases and 0 bases, with 10 bases remaining between them. The CDR3 is made up of 15 amino acids. This chain's CDR3 is CASSLESRSSYEQYF. The CDR3 region has the DNA TGTGCCAGCAGCTTGGAGTCCAGGAGCTCCTACGAGCAGTACTTC.

This rearrangement joins TRBV6-1 to TRBJ2-1; unclear D gene. Trimming removed 1 base from V and 10 bases from J, with 20 bases in between. The CDR3 has 16 residues. Germline V CDR1 and CDR2: MNHNS, SASEGT. The CDR3 spells CASSEELYPGVSEQFF. The CDR3 coding sequence is TGTGCCAGCAGTGAAGAGCTGTACCCCGGCGTGAGCGAGCAGTTCTTC.

The genes are TRBV18 and TRBJ1-2, with TRBD1 matching over 8 bases. There are 14 residues in the CDR3. Germline trimming cut 3 bases from V and 7 bases from J; bases unmatched to any gene: 7. The germline V gene encodes CDR1 KGHSH and CDR2 LQKENI. The CDR3: CASSPGQAKGGYTF. CDR3 nucleotides: TGTGCCAGCTCACCGGGACAGGCCAAAGGTGGCTACACCTTC.

The chain combines TRBV7-2 with TRBJ2-1; tentative D call: TRBD1 (5 bases). Germline V CDR1 and CDR2: SGHTA, FQGNSA. Trimming stripped 0 bases from V and 3 bases from J, with 12 bases between. The CDR3 runs to 16 residues. The CDR3 DNA reads TGTGCCAGCAGCTTAGCCCGACAGTATAACTACAATGAGCAGTTCTTC. Protein sequence: CASSLARQYNYNEQFF.

The CDR3 reads CATSGPGQDHYGYTF. The CDR3 DNA reads as TGTGCCACCAGCGGACCAGGACAGGACCACTATGGCTACACCTTC. This chain joins TRBV15 and TRBJ1-2; 7 nucleotides line up with TRBD1. After removal of 5 bases from V and 3 bases from J, the junction contained 9 bases not matched to a gene. Per the germline V gene, CDR1 is LNHNV and CDR2 is YYDKDF (reference sequence). The CDR3 loop spans 15 amino acids.

CDR3 nucleotides: TGTGCCAGCAGCTTAAGGTCCGGGACCTCAGCCTACGAGCAGTACTTC. This gives the protein CASSLRSGTSAYEQYF. This sequence joins TRBV7-9 and TRBJ2-5; either TRBD1 or TRBD2 may supply D (5 bases each). The J call is in doubt because the DNA end fits TRBJ2-7 better. Per the germline V gene, CDR1 is SEHNR and CDR2 is FQNEAQ (reference sequence). The length of the CDR3 is 16 residues.

This chain connects TRBV6-5 to TRBJ1-3; 8 bases agree with TRBD1. CDR3 size: 16 residues. The V gene's germline CDR1 is MNHEY and CDR2 SVGAGI. With V trimmed by 2 bases and J by 0 bases, 3 bases remained unmatched. CDR3 region: CASSYNRGSSGNTIYF. In DNA, the CDR3 is TGTGCCAGCAGTTACAACAGGGGGAGCTCTGGAAACACCATATATTTT.

A note on this clone: The same CDR3 can be traced to other DNA sequences in this sample. The J gene is TRBJ2-2, the V gene TRBV5-1; 7 bases map to TRBD2. V gave up 4 bases and J gave up 1 base; unmatched junction bases: 4. The CDR3 covers 15 residues. Germline CDR1 SGHRS, CDR2 YFSETQ. CDR3 nucleotides: TGCGCCAGCAGCGGATTAGCGGGGAACACCGGGGAGCTGTTTTTT. This encodes CASSGLAGNTGELFF.

V and J are TRBV29-1 and TRBJ2-5; TRBD1 matches at 10 bases. Germline CDR1 SQVTM, CDR2 ANQGSEA. Trimming at V came to 8 bases and at J to 5 bases, leaving 11 bases not matched to a gene. The CDR3 spans 14 residues. The CDR3 bases are TGCAGCTCCTGGACAGGGGGTTATGGGGAGACCCAGTACTTC. It specifies CSSWTGGYGETQYF. The full variable domain, with the rest looked up from reference TRBV29-1 and TRBJ2-5, is SAVISQKPSRDICQRGTSLTIQCQVDSQVTMMFWYRQQPGQSLTLIATANQGSEATYESGFVIDKFPISRPNLTFSTLTVSNMSPEDSSIYLCSSWTGGYGETQYFGPGTRLLVL.

The J gene is TRBJ2-3, the V gene TRBV11-3; D gene unclear. CDR3 length equals 13 residues. Trimming removed 1 base at V and 7 bases at J, with 9 bases between. CDR1 is SGHNT, CDR2 YENEEA, per germline. The CDR3 region is CASSLGSDNTQYF. The CDR3 region has the DNA TGTGCCAGCAGCTTAGGAAGCGATAATACGCAGTATTTT.

The rearrangement joins TRBV25-1 to TRBJ2-2; D is uncertain. CDR1 and CDR2 (germline): MGHDK, SYGVNS. V shed 5 bases and J shed 1 base, with 8 bases lying between them. This CDR3 is built from 14 residues. The CDR3 loop reads CASSPTVNTGELFF. In DNA form, the CDR3 reads TGTGCCAGCAGTCCAACGGTGAACACCGGGGAGCTGTTTTTT.

The chain employs TRBV7-6 and TRBJ1-1; possibly TRBD1 for D (6 bases). The CDR3 is made up of 16 amino acids. Trimming removed 2 bases at V and 4 bases at J, with 17 bases between. Germline CDR1 SGHVS, CDR2 FNYEAQ. The chain's CDR3 is CASSLRIRGSGTEAFF. The CDR3, as DNA: TGTGCCAGCAGCTTAAGGATTAGGGGGTCGGGCACTGAAGCTTTCTTT. Using reference TRBV7-6 and TRBJ1-1 for the parts outside the CDR3, the full variable domain is GAGVSQSPRYKVTKRGQDVALRCDPISGHVSLYWYRQALGQGPEFLTYFNYEAQQDKSGLPNDRFSAERPEGSISTLTIQRTEQRDSAMYRCASSLRIRGSGTEAFFGQGTRLTVV.

The chain has TRBV7-9 and TRBJ2-5; the D gene is possibly TRBD2 (5 bases). Germline CDR1 and CDR2: SEHNR and FQNEAQ (reference sequence). The CDR3 is made up of 14 amino acids. V was cut by 5 bases and J by 3 bases, with 13 bases left in between. The CDR3 region is CASSPMGREETQYF. The CDR3 DNA is TGTGCCAGCAGCCCTATGGGGAGAGAAGAGACCCAGTACTTC.

The genes are TRBV28 and TRBJ1-1; 7 bases align to TRBD1. The length of the CDR3 is 12 residues. Germline lookup yields CDR1 MDHEN and CDR2 SYDVKM. Trimming took 5 bases from V and 11 from J; bases not matched to a gene: 8. The CDR3, as DNA: TGTGCCAGCAGTCGACAGGGCCTTCAGGCTTTCTTT. It yields the protein CASSRQGLQAFF. Full variable domain (rest looked up from reference TRBV28 and TRBJ1-1): DVKVTQSSRYLVKRTGEKVFLECVQDMDHENMFWYRQDPGLGLRLIYFSYDVKMKEKGDIPEGYSVSREKKERFSLILESASTNQTSMYLCASSRQGLQAFFGQGTRLTVV.

Regarding this clone: Additional DNA sequences in this sample encode the identical CDR3. V and J are TRBV5-1 and TRBJ1-1; tentatively, D is TRBD1 (6 bases). The CDR3 contains 15 residues. In germline, CDR1 is SGHRS, CDR2 YFSETQ. V dropped 0 bases and J dropped 2 bases, with 11 bases sitting between them. CDR3 nucleotide sequence: TGCGCCAGCAGCTTGGCCGGGGGCCCCAACACTGAAGCTTTCTTT. Protein sequence: CASSLAGGPNTEAFF.

As DNA, the CDR3 is TGTGCCACCAGCATAACAGATACGCAGTATTTT. Amino acid sequence: CATSITDTQYF. The V and J genes are TRBV15 and TRBJ2-3; D is unresolved. Germline-derived CDR1 and CDR2 are LNHNV and YYDKDF (reference sequence). The CDR3 spans 11 residues. Trimming took 4 bases from V and 3 from J, leaving 2 bases between them. The complete variable domain, with remaining parts taken from reference TRBV15 and TRBJ2-3, reads DAMVIQNPRYQVTQFGKPVTLSCSQTLNHNVMYWYQQKSSQAPKLLFHYYDKDFNNEADTPDNFQSRRPNTSFCFLDIRSPGLGDTAMYLCATSITDTQYFGPGTRLTVL.

Note on this clone: Relative to the germline gene, one junction end is altered; a read error may explain this. V is TRBV7-2 and J is TRBJ1-2; a possible D gene is TRBD1 (5 bases). Germline CDR1 and CDR2: SGHTA and FQGNSA. CDR3 length: 13 amino acids. CDR3 sequence reads: CASSQPEGPGCIF. CDR3 nucleotides: TGTGCCAGCAGCCAACCCGAGGGACCCGGCTGCATCTTC.

The rearrangement links TRBV18 to TRBJ1-1; D ambiguous. The germline gives CDR1 KGHSH, CDR2 LQKENI. The CDR3 has 16 amino acids. V shed 3 bases and J shed 4 bases, with 18 bases lying between them. The CDR3 DNA follows: TGTGCCAGCTCACCCCAAATAGGACGGGGTAGCACTGAAGCTTTCTTT. Translation: CASSPQIGRGSTEAFF.

On this clone: Distinct nucleotide sequences in the sample also encode this CDR3. This chain connects TRBV7-9 to TRBJ2-3; 10 bases are shared with TRBD1. The V segment lost 5 bases and the J segment 5 bases; nucleotides outside the gene matches: 4. The CDR3 runs to 14 residues. CDR1 SEHNR and CDR2 FQNEAQ come from the germline V gene (reference sequence). CDR3 region: CASSRDRGQDTQYF. In nucleotides, the CDR3 is TGTGCCAGCAGCCGTGACAGGGGGCAAGATACGCAGTATTTT. Supplemented by reference TRBV7-9 and TRBJ2-3, the full variable domain reads DTGVSQNPRHKITKRGQNVTFRCDPISEHNRLYWYRQTLGQGPEFLTYFQNEAQLEKSRLLSDRFSAERPKGSFSTLEIQRTEQGDSAMYLCASSRDRGQDTQYFGPGTRLTVL.

The V call is TRBV5-1, the J call TRBJ1-2; weak D call: TRBD1 (6 bases). The CDR3 runs 14 residues. Trimming stripped 7 bases from V and 2 bases from J, with 15 bases between. The germline V gene has CDR1 SGHRS and CDR2 YFSETQ. CDR3 in amino acids: CASGTDGQNYGYTF. The CDR3 DNA is TGCGCCAGCGGCACGGATGGACAGAACTATGGCTACACCTTC. Complete variable domain (other parts from reference TRBV5-1 and TRBJ1-2): KAGVTQTPRYLIKTRGQQVTLSCSPISGHRSVSWYQQTPGQGLQFLFEYFSETQRNKGNFPGRFSGRQFSNSRSEMNVSTLELGDSALYLCASGTDGQNYGYTFGSGTRLTVV.

The chain couples TRBV9 to TRBJ2-7; 9 bases fit TRBD1. V gave up 3 bases and J gave up 2 bases; unmatched junction bases: 3. The CDR3 totals 14 residues. CDR1 SGDLS and CDR2 YYNGEE come from the germline V gene. CDR3 nucleotide sequence: TGTGCCAGCAGCGCCGGGGACAGGGCCTACGAGCAGTACTTC. Translating gives CASSAGDRAYEQYF.

The chain links TRBV7-2 to TRBJ1-3; 8 bases align to TRBD1. There are 12 residues in the CDR3. Germline V lookup: CDR1 SGHTA, CDR2 FQGNSA. The V gene end was trimmed by 5 bases and the J gene end by 9 bases; junction bases not matched to a gene: 3. CDR3 DNA: TGTGCCAGCAGCCCAGGACAGGGCACCATATATTTT. Protein: CASSPGQGTIYF. Full variable domain (rest looked up from reference TRBV7-2 and TRBJ1-3): GAGVSQSPSNKVTEKGKDVELRCDPISGHTALYWYRQSLGQGLEFLIYFQGNSAPDKSGLPSDRFSAERTGGSVSTLTIQRTQQEDSAVYLCASSPGQGTIYFGEGSWLTVV.

This rearrangement joins TRBV6-6 to TRBJ1-1; TRBD1 might be the D (5 bases). Germline loops: CDR1 MNHNY, CDR2 SVGAGI (reference sequence). V was shortened by 6 bases and J by 2 bases, with 10 bases between the two germline ends. This CDR3 region has 13 residues. The CDR3 sequence is CASRQTVNTEAFF. The CDR3 region has the DNA TGTGCCAGCAGGCAGACAGTAAACACTGAAGCTTTCTTT.